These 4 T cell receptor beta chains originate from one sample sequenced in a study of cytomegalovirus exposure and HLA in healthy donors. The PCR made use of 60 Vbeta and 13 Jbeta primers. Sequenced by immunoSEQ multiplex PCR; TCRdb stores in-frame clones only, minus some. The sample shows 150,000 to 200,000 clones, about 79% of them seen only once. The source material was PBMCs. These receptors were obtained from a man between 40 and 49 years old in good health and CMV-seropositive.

CDR3 coding DNA: TGTGCCAGCAAGGCAGGGGCTTATAGCAATCAGCCCCAGCATTTT. Translation gives CASKAGAYSNQPQHF. This sequence joins TRBV6-5 and TRBJ1-5; the D gene is possibly TRBD1 (6 bases). Germline V gene lookup returns CDR1 MNHEY and CDR2 SVGAGI. The ends were cut back, 7 bases at V and 0 bases at J, with 13 bases in the middle. This CDR3 comprises 15 residues.

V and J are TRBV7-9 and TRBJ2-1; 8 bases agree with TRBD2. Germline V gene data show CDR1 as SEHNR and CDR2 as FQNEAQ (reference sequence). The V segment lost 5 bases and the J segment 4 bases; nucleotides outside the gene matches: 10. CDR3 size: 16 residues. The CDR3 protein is CASSPPLAGPYNEQFF. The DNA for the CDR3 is TGTGCCAGCAGCCCCCCGTTAGCGGGACCATACAATGAGCAGTTCTTC.

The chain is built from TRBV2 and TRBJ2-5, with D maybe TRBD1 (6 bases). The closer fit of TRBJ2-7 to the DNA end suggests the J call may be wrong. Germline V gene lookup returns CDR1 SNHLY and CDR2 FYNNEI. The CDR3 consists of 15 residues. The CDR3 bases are TGTGCCAGCAGTTCCTCTAGGACAGAAATCTACGAGCAGTACTTC. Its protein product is CASSSSRTEIYEQYF.

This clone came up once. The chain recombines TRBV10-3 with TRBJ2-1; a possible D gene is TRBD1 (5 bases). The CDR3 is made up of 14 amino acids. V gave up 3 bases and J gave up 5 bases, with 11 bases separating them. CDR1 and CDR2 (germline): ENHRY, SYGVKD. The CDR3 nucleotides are TGTGCCATCAGTGATTACAGGTCCGACAATGAGCAGTTCTTC. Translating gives CAISDYRSDNEQFF.